Listed below are T cell receptor beta chains from one sample, sequenced in a study of monozygotic twins with inflammatory bowel disease. TCRdb re-called the 5' RACE reads and shows each CDR3 protein once, DNA omitted. The ten top clones account for 2% to 2.5%, within a sample of about 450,000 distinct CDR3 sequences. Sequenced sample: blood. These receptors all stem from a human donor with ulcerative colitis or Crohn's disease, or a healthy co-twin of an affected twin (not recorded which). The CDR3 runs from the conserved cysteine through the conserved F or W.

TRBV5-1	TRBJ2-1	CASSLAPSNEQFF
TRBV7-2	TRBJ2-7	CASSLTPGGTYEQYF
TRBV5-1	TRBJ2-7	CASRRDKSYEQYF
TRBV20-1	TRBJ2-3	CSARDPVRGLTDTQYF
TRBV18	TRBJ2-7	CASSPGTSGSRYEQYF
TRBV13	TRBJ2-1	CASSFFSGDSHPGSYNEQFF
TRBV4-3	TRBJ2-3	CASSQQGLAGVWSTQYF
TRBV6-1	TRBJ1-1	CASRGPGAMNTEAFF
TRBV9	TRBJ1-3	CASSPPGSSSGNTIYF
TRBV4-3	TRBJ1-2	CASSQVSGVDYGYTF
TRBV20-1	TRBJ2-1	CSARSSLAVGPEQFF
TRBV29-1	TRBJ2-5	CSATTGLETQYF
TRBV5-4	TRBJ1-2	CASSMDSYGYTF
TRBV20-1	TRBJ1-3	CSASDGGNTIYF
TRBV7-8	TRBJ2-5	CASSHYRTGQETQYF
TRBV2	TRBJ2-2	CASSPTSREYTGELFF
TRBV7-2	TRBJ2-7	CASSLTSGSFYEQYF
TRBV7-2	TRBJ2-7	CASSIDPTLSYEQYF
TRBV19	TRBJ1-4	CASSTSGRNEKLFF
TRBV7-2	TRBJ1-2	CASSSDGPYGYTF
TRBV11-2	TRBJ2-7	CASSLVGTVYEQYF
TRBV30	TRBJ1-1	CAWSNDAGSTEAFF
TRBV3-1	TRBJ1-5	CASSQGRGAQHF
TRBV6-1	TRBJ2-6	CASSPVGLGANVLTF
TRBV6-6	TRBJ1-1	CASSYPSFVAFF
TRBV6-2/TRBV6-3	TRBJ2-1	CASSSSHRLAGFNEQFF
TRBV7-2	TRBJ2-5	CASSLEGTNLATQYF
TRBV6-1	TRBJ2-3	CASSETDRGRTDTQYF
TRBV3-1	TRBJ2-1	CASSQEPFSYNEQFF
TRBV15	TRBJ2-2	CATSRDLAASSTGELFF
TRBV12-3/TRBV12-4	TRBJ1-5	CASRAMTGGDQPQHF
TRBV5-1	TRBJ2-3	CASSRDLPITDTQYF
TRBV28	TRBJ2-1	CASSRPAGATYNEQFF
TRBV12-3/TRBV12-4	TRBJ2-3	CASSLSPGAGTDTQYF
TRBV14	TRBJ1-4	CASSQAIQLGGEKLFF
TRBV3-1	TRBJ2-3	CAAAGDFNTDTQYF
TRBV2	TRBJ2-1	CASSGTSGGAEQFF
TRBV12-3/TRBV12-4	TRBJ2-2	CASSSSGELFF
TRBV20-1	TRBJ1-3	CSAVAQPGNTIYF
TRBV27	TRBJ2-3	CASSFRLPDTQYF
TRBV5-6	TRBJ2-1	CASGPMAAPYNEQFF
TRBV20-1	TRBJ2-5	CSADREETQYF
TRBV20-1	TRBJ2-1	CSARLLPMSYNEQFF